The table lists the clone carrying this T cell receptor (beta chain) with many counts. This entry is derived from a study of T-cell memory formation after mild COVID-19. Study in general: Each donor largely had its own TCR clusters.

5'RACE, which relied on constant-segment primers, yielded TCR alpha and TCR beta cDNA libraries carrying sample barcodes and UMIs. One entry per CDR3 protein results from TCRdb running MiXCR on the 5' RACE reads. This table holds 35,000 to 50,000 distinct CDR3 sequences, about a tenth found once. This TCR was recovered from an adult woman who had mild COVID-19 (a few samples of this study predate the infection). Cell type and time point are not known. Sequenced sample: PBMCs or a T cell subset sorted from them (not recorded which).

This CDR3 is CASSSPQGRNTEAFF. In nucleotides, the CDR3 is TGTGCCAGCAGTTCTCCACAGGGGAGGAACACTGAAGCTTTCTTT. V and J are TRBV12-3 or TRBV12-4 and TRBJ1-1; 7 nucleotides agree with TRBD1. CDR3 size: 15 residues. Trimming removed 4 bases from V and 1 base from J; junction bases left unmatched: 6.